This T cell receptor (beta chain) was recovered during a study of CD8 T cells in Susac syndrome. The overall study: Patients with Susac syndrome had blood drawn and were at that point therapy-naive, on corticosteroids, or on intravenous immunoglobulin alone. General study points: Repertoires of Susac syndrome CD4+ T cells lacked clonal expansion.

About this clonotype: Antigen: not known.

Blood CD8+ and CD4+ T cells underwent high-throughput TCR beta sequencing. CDR3 size: 14 residues. V was pared by 4 bases and J by 7 bases, with 4 bases of the junction left unmatched. An input of roughly 0.5 to 1 ug of RNA was subjected to reverse transcription using random hexamers. TCRdb re-called the immunoSEQ multiplex PCR reads with MiXCR, one entry per CDR3 protein. This table has approximately 190,000 distinct CDR3 sequences, under 97% appearing once. This clonotype was obtained from a human donor with Susac syndrome. Sequenced input: CD4+ T cells from PBMCs. The chain links TRBV12-3 or TRBV12-4 to TRBJ1-4; 9 nucleotides match TRBD1. Here the CDR3 DNA reads TGTGCCAGCAGTTCGGGACAGGGAATTGAAAAACTGTTTTTT. Encoded protein: CASSSGQGIEKLFF.